What follows are 28 T cell receptor beta chains derived from one specimen sequenced in a study of blood T cell repertoires in COVID-19. TCRdb keeps only in-frame clones here, not all; method: immunoSEQ multiplex PCR. Of about 140,000 clones in the sample, approximately 86% are singletons; the top ten hold about 5.8%. Sequencing was performed on peripheral blood. The receptors were gathered from a human donor in a cohort sampled during active COVID-19.

CDR3 sequence (DNA): TGCGCCAGCAGAACTAAACGGGGGGAACTAGCCAAAAACATTCAGTACTTC. It is translated as CASRTKRGELAKNIQYF. V and J are TRBV5-1 and TRBJ2-4; TRBD2 matches at 7 bases. Trimming took 5 bases from V and 0 from J; bases not matched to a gene: 11. CDR1 SGHRS and CDR2 YFSETQ come from the germline V gene. The CDR3 spans 17 residues.

This rearrangement joins TRBV6-5 to TRBJ2-7; TRBD2 matches at 7 bases. V trimming: 7 bases; J trimming: 7 bases; junction bases outside the gene matches: 10. The CDR3 has 13 amino acids. The germline V gene encodes CDR1 MNHEY and CDR2 SVGAGI. The CDR3 nucleotides are TGTGCCAGCATGGGCGGGAGTGACTGGGAGCAGTACTTC. Translation gives CASMGGSDWEQYF.

The rearrangement joins TRBV6-5 to TRBJ1-4; a possible D gene is TRBD1 (5 bases). The germline V gene has CDR1 MNHEY and CDR2 SVGAGI. This CDR3 contains 14 residues. Deletions cut 0 bases from V and 8 bases from J, with 10 bases between. This CDR3 is CASSYSGQGEKLFF. DNA of the CDR3: TGTGCCAGCAGTTACTCTGGACAAGGGGAAAAACTGTTTTTT.

The rearrangement joins TRBV24-1 to TRBJ2-1; D possibly corresponds to TRBD2 (5 bases). Per the germline V gene, CDR1 is KGHDR and CDR2 is SFDVKD. The CDR3 spans 15 residues. Trimming removed 3 bases from V and 7 bases from J, with 15 bases in between. The CDR3 nucleotides read TGTGCCACCAGTGATCCAGCGGAGGTCGGGAATGAGCAGTTCTTC. Amino acids: CATSDPAEVGNEQFF.

V and J are TRBV6-1 and TRBJ2-7, with 15 bases lining up with TRBD2. Germline CDR1 MNHNS, CDR2 SASEGT. The V segment lost 2 bases and the J segment 6 bases; nucleotides outside the gene matches: 5. The CDR3 is made up of 16 amino acids. CDR3 bases: TGTGCCAGCAGTGAATTGGGGGGACTAGCGGGAGGCGAGCAGTACTTC. Translation gives CASSELGGLAGGEQYF.

The chain joins TRBV28 to TRBJ2-7; tentative D call: TRBD2 (6 bases). Per the germline V gene, CDR1 is MDHEN and CDR2 is SYDVKM. The V end was cut by 10 bases, the J end by 1 base, with 14 bases between. There are 13 residues in the CDR3. CDR3 protein: CAIGSGGSYEQYF. CDR3 sequence (DNA): TGTGCCATAGGGAGCGGAGGGTCCTACGAGCAGTACTTC.

This chain connects TRBV9 to TRBJ2-3; the D gene is possibly TRBD1 (5 bases). V gave up 8 bases and J gave up 4 bases, with 14 bases separating them. Germline V gene data show CDR1 as SGDLS and CDR2 as YYNGEE. The CDR3 spans 13 residues. The CDR3 here is CASCAGLADTQYF. CDR3 DNA sequence: TGTGCCAGTTGTGCAGGGCTCGCAGATACGCAGTATTTT.

This chain connects TRBV6-1 to TRBJ1-6, with a weak D call TRBD1 (5 bases). Germline V gives CDR1 MNHNS, CDR2 SASEGT. With 2 bases removed from V and 0 bases from J, the gap between germline ends came to 20 bases. This CDR3 has 20 residues. CDR3 DNA sequence: TGTGCCAGCAGTGAATTTTGGGCAGGGTGGCCCAGCTCCTATAATTCACCCCTCCACTTT. Amino acids: CASSEFWAGWPSSYNSPLHF.

This sequence joins TRBV6-1 and TRBJ2-2; unclear D gene. Germline V gene sequence: CDR1 MNHNS, CDR2 SASEGT. V was pared by 4 bases and J by 2 bases, with 14 bases between. This CDR3 is built from 16 residues. CDR3 sequence reads: CASSATPRLNTGELFF. In nucleotides, the CDR3 is TGTGCCAGCAGTGCGACTCCTAGACTCAACACCGGGGAGCTGTTTTTT.

This chain uses TRBV7-9 with TRBJ2-5; 10 nucleotides agree with TRBD2. J lost 5 bases, V lost 3 bases, and 12 bases had no gene match. This CDR3 is 17 amino acids long. CDR1 SEHNR and CDR2 FQNEAQ come from the germline V gene (reference sequence). The CDR3 loop reads CASSLSRSGGATETQYF. The CDR3 nucleotides read TGTGCCAGCAGCTTGTCTCGAAGCGGGGGGGCCACTGAGACCCAGTACTTC.

This clone was detected only once. The chain employs TRBV5-5 and TRBJ2-2, with 7 bases matching TRBD1. The CDR3 contains 15 residues. Trimming took 2 bases from V and 4 from J; bases not matched to a gene: 5. Germline loops: CDR1 SGHKS, CDR2 YYEKEE (reference sequence). The DNA for the CDR3 is TGTGCCAGCAGCTTCCTGGACAGGACCACCGGGGAGCTGTTTTTT. Its protein is CASSFLDRTTGELFF.

The chain employs TRBV28 and TRBJ2-1; the D gene is possibly TRBD2 (6 bases). The ends were cut back, 4 bases at V and 3 bases at J, with 25 bases in the middle. Germline V gene lookup returns CDR1 MDHEN and CDR2 SYDVKM. The length of the CDR3 is 19 residues. This chain's CDR3 is CASSSPVLGKRGIYNEQFF. The CDR3 bases are TGTGCCAGCAGTTCCCCGGTCCTAGGTAAACGGGGGATCTACAATGAGCAGTTCTTC.

The chain recombines TRBV20-1 with TRBJ2-4, with TRBD2 matching 7 bases. Trimming cost V 3 bases and J 13 bases; bases outside gene matches: 6. This CDR3 has 11 amino acids. From germline, CDR1 is DFQATT and CDR2 SNEGSKA (reference sequence). CDR3 coding DNA: TGCAGTGCTAGGATGGGACTACTACAGTACTTC. Translated: CSARMGLLQYF.

V and J are TRBV5-1 and TRBJ2-2; D might be TRBD2 (6 bases). The CDR3 is 15 amino acids. Trimming removed 3 bases from V and 6 bases from J, with 15 bases in between. The germline gives CDR1 SGHRS, CDR2 YFSETQ. The CDR3 DNA reads TGCGCCAGCAGCTCGCGGGGCAGGGACCCCGGGGAGCTGTTTTTT. It specifies CASSSRGRDPGELFF. Filled out from reference TRBV5-1 and TRBJ2-2, the complete variable domain reads KAGVTQTPRYLIKTRGQQVTLSCSPISGHRSVSWYQQTPGQGLQFLFEYFSETQRNKGNFPGRFSGRQFSNSRSEMNVSTLELGDSALYLCASSSRGRDPGELFFGEGSRLTVL.

The chain carries TRBV7-3 and TRBJ2-5, with a weak D call TRBD1 (5 bases). The V end lost 5 bases, the J end lost 4 bases, and 11 bases lay between the germline ends. CDR3 length: 13 amino acids. The germline V gene encodes CDR1 SGHTA and CDR2 FQGTGA. This CDR3 is CASSPQRGETQYF. The CDR3 bases are TGTGCCAGCAGCCCCCAAAGGGGAGAGACCCAGTACTTC.

This clone was recorded once. This chain connects TRBV5-1 to TRBJ2-7; 7 bases fit TRBD1. Germline V gene data show CDR1 as SGHRS and CDR2 as YFSETQ. CDR3 length equals 15 residues. Trimming removed 2 bases from V and 0 bases from J; junction bases left unmatched: 5. The CDR3 here is CASSLPGQNSYEQYF. CDR3 sequence (DNA): TGCGCCAGCAGCTTACCGGGACAGAACTCCTACGAGCAGTACTTC.

This chain joins TRBV3-1 (or the pseudogene TRBV3-2) and TRBJ1-2; the match to TRBD1 covers 8 bases. This CDR3 has 16 residues. After removal of 0 bases from V and 8 bases from J, the junction contained 11 bases not matched to a gene. The germline CDR1 and CDR2 sequences are LGHDT and YNNKEL (reference sequence). CDR3 nucleotides: TGTGCCAGCAGCCAAGACAGACAGGGGACCCCGAGGGGCTACACCTTC. Amino acid sequence: CASSQDRQGTPRGYTF.

CDR3 nucleotides: TGTGCCAGCAGTTTGAGTGGACAGGACCAAGAGACCCAGTACTTC. It translates to CASSLSGQDQETQYF. The J gene is TRBJ2-5, the V gene TRBV27, with TRBD1 matching over 7 bases. The V segment lost 3 bases and the J segment 0 bases; nucleotides outside the gene matches: 4. There are 15 residues in the CDR3. Germline CDR1 reads MNHEY; CDR2 reads SMNVEV (reference sequence).

The rearrangement joins TRBV29-1 to TRBJ2-5; D might be TRBD1 (6 bases). The V end was cut by 4 bases, the J end by 3 bases, with 21 bases between. This CDR3 is built from 16 residues. Germline V lookup: CDR1 SQVTM, CDR2 ANQGSEA. This chain's CDR3 is CSVVPYVGAEKETQYF. For the CDR3, the DNA is TGCAGCGTTGTTCCTTACGTGGGGGCAGAGAAAGAGACCCAGTACTTC.

V gene TRBV2 combines with J gene TRBJ2-5, with D unclear. The CDR3 extends over 11 amino acids. V gave up 3 bases and J gave up 4 bases, with 3 bases separating them. The germline V gene has CDR1 SNHLY and CDR2 FYNNEI. CDR3 region: CASSDRETQYF. The CDR3 nucleotides are TGTGCCAGCAGTGACAGAGAGACCCAGTACTTC.

This clone appeared a few times. This rearrangement joins TRBV24-1 to TRBJ1-6; D is unresolved. The CDR3 runs 13 residues. V lost 7 bases, J lost 7 bases, and 10 bases lay in between. CDR1 is KGHDR and CDR2 is SFDVKD in the germline V gene. The CDR3, as DNA: TGTGCCACCAGCGATGGAGGGAATTCACCCCTCCACTTT. Protein: CATSDGGNSPLHF.

This chain joins TRBV10-3 and TRBJ1-4, with 7 bases fitting TRBD1. This CDR3 comprises 15 residues. Unmatched junction bases numbered 3, after V lost 0 bases and J lost 5 bases. Germline V gene data show CDR1 as ENHRY and CDR2 as SYGVKD. The CDR3 here is CAISESGQTNEKLFF. The CDR3 DNA reads TGTGCCATCAGTGAGTCGGGACAGACGAATGAAAAACTGTTTTTT.

The rearrangement uses TRBV28 and TRBJ1-2; possible D gene TRBD1, 5 bases. V lost 10 bases and J lost 7, with 19 bases in between. The germline V gene has CDR1 MDHEN and CDR2 SYDVKM. The length of the CDR3 is 13 residues. The CDR3 bases are TGTGCCACACGGGGCGCGGGATGGGGTGGCTACACCTTC. This codes for CATRGAGWGGYTF.

The chain recombines TRBV19 with TRBJ1-6; tentative D call: TRBD1 (5 bases). Germline-derived CDR1 and CDR2 are LNHDA and SQIVND (reference sequence). The length of the CDR3 is 15 residues. V was clipped by 3 bases and J by 7 bases, with 13 bases between them. CDR3 loop: CASSIFLGGNSPLHF. The CDR3, as DNA: TGTGCCAGTAGTATCTTCCTTGGGGGGAATTCACCCCTCCACTTT.

Comment on this clone: The identical CDR3 is also encoded by other nucleotide sequences in the sample. The chain combines TRBV7-3 with TRBJ2-1; 8 bases agree with TRBD2. Trimming removed 2 bases from V and 8 bases from J; junction bases left unmatched: 8. Germline lookup yields CDR1 SGHTA and CDR2 FQGTGA. The CDR3 totals 15 residues. CDR3 amino acids: CASSLGTSGVDEQFF. The CDR3 region has the DNA TGTGCCAGCAGCTTAGGTACTAGCGGAGTCGATGAGCAGTTCTTC.

The V and J genes are TRBV6-2 or TRBV6-3 and TRBJ2-7, with D possibly matching TRBD2 (6 bases). This CDR3 has 16 amino acids. The germline V and J ends were trimmed by 0 bases and 0 bases, with 12 bases remaining between them. Germline V gene lookup returns CDR1 MNHEY and CDR2 SVGEGT. The CDR3 nucleotides are TGTGCCAGCAGTTACTCCCCTCGGACTAACTCCTACGAGCAGTACTTC. Protein: CASSYSPRTNSYEQYF.

This chain uses TRBV2 with TRBJ2-7; tentatively, D is TRBD1 (5 bases). Germline lookup yields CDR1 SNHLY and CDR2 FYNNEI. This CDR3 contains 14 residues. Trimming stripped 7 bases from V and 6 bases from J, with 19 bases between. This CDR3 is CASKVGDTFFEQYF. CDR3 sequence (DNA): TGTGCCAGCAAGGTAGGGGATACTTTCTTCGAGCAGTACTTC.

The chain joins TRBV4-2 to TRBJ2-3; 7 bases match TRBD2. This CDR3 region has 16 residues. Trimming cost V 1 base and J 5 bases; bases outside gene matches: 9. Per germline, CDR1 LGHNA and CDR2 YNFKEQ. In nucleotides, the CDR3 is TGTGCCAGCAGCCAAGTTGATAGCAGGGAGGGAGATACGCAGTATTTT. Translating gives CASSQVDSREGDTQYF.